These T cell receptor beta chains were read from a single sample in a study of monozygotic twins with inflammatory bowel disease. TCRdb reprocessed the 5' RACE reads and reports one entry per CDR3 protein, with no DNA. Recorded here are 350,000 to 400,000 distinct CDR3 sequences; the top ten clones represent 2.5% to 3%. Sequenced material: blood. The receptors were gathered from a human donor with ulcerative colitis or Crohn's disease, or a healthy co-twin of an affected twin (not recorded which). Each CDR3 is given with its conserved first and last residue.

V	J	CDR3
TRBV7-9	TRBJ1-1	CASSLRSGLNTEAFF
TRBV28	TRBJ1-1	CASSFTAGTELNTEAFF
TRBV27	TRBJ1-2	CASSRNRVLYTF
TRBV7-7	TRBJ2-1	CASSLDRGNEQFF
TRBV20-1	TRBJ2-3	CSAREVGGSTDTQYF
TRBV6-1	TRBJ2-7	CASSPGQGSIYEQYF
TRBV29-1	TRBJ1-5	CSVAAGNSNQPQHF
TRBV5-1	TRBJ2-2	CASSSIDRATGELFF
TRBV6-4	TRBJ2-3	CASSTGLAGAYTQYF
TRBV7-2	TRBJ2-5	CASSAWTSGEDETQYF
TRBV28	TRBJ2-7	CASIRQGARYEQYF
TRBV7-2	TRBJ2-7	CASSLRFIGANYEQYF